The 17 T cell receptor beta chains given below trace back to one sample, sequenced in a study of blood T cell repertoires in COVID-19. TCRdb's table, derived via immunoSEQ multiplex PCR, lists solely in-frame clones and lacks some. The sample lists 48,000 or so clones; about nine tenths were seen once. The material sequenced was peripheral blood. These receptor sequences come from a woman older than 75 with COVID-19, enrolled during active disease.

The V gene is TRBV5-1, the J gene TRBJ1-1, with 8 bases fitting TRBD1. This CDR3 is built from 14 residues. Looked up from germline, CDR1 is SGHRS and CDR2 is YFSETQ. The V segment lost 1 base and the J segment 5 bases; nucleotides outside the gene matches: 4. The CDR3 protein is CASSLTDRATEAFF. In nucleotides, the CDR3 is TGCGCCAGCAGCTTGACGGACAGGGCTACTGAAGCTTTCTTT.

In nucleotides, the CDR3 is TGTGCCAGCAGCTTCGACAGGGGTGGACAAGAGACCCAGTACTTC. Its translation is CASSFDRGGQETQYF. The chain recombines TRBV11-2 with TRBJ2-5; 8 nucleotides align to TRBD1. Germline V lookup: CDR1 SGHAT, CDR2 FQNNGV. The CDR3 length is 15 residues. V lost 3 bases, J lost 2 bases, and 5 bases stayed unmatched.

As for this clone: One junction end does not reproduce the germline sequence, and a read error may be involved. V and J are TRBV6-1 and TRBJ1-4; D is unclear. The CDR3 extends over 14 amino acids. The germline CDR1 and CDR2 sequences are MNHNS and SASEGT. CDR3 DNA: TGTGCCAGCAGGGAAGGGTACACCTCTGAAAAACTGTTTTTT. Protein product: CASREGYTSEKLFF.

This clone was counted only a few times. This chain uses TRBV5-1 with TRBJ2-1; TRBD1 matches at 11 bases. The CDR3 is 14 residues long. The V and J ends lost 3 bases and 6 bases, in that order; junction bases with no gene match: 2. The germline V gene has CDR1 SGHRS and CDR2 YFSETQ. The CDR3 nucleotides read TGCGCCAGCAGCTGGGGGACAGGGGGCAATGAGCAGTTCTTC. This translates into CASSWGTGGNEQFF.

This sequence joins TRBV6-1 and TRBJ1-1; D may be TRBD1 (6 bases). The CDR3 loop spans 13 amino acids. Germline CDR1 MNHNS, CDR2 SASEGT. V lost 2 bases and J lost 10, with 14 bases in between. The CDR3 loop reads CASSERQARGAFF. The CDR3 DNA reads as TGTGCCAGCAGTGAAAGGCAGGCCAGGGGAGCTTTCTTT.

This clone was detected a few times. This sequence joins TRBV7-9 and TRBJ2-7; the D gene is possibly TRBD2 (5 bases). The ends were cut back, 5 bases at V and 3 bases at J, with 14 bases in the middle. Germline V gene lookup returns CDR1 SEHNR and CDR2 FQNEAQ (reference sequence). The CDR3 is 14 residues long. CDR3: CASSPPGVDYEQYF. The DNA of the CDR3 is TGTGCCAGCAGCCCTCCCGGGGTCGACTACGAGCAGTACTTC. The variable domain in full, completed from reference TRBV7-9 and TRBJ2-7, reads DTGVSQNPRHKITKRGQNVTFRCDPISEHNRLYWYRQTLGQGPEFLTYFQNEAQLEKSRLLSDRFSAERPKGSFSTLEIQRTEQGDSAMYLCASSPPGVDYEQYFGPGTRLTVT.

This rearrangement joins TRBV5-6 to TRBJ2-2; 8 bases fit TRBD1. The CDR3 spans 15 residues. Germline V gene data show CDR1 as SGHDT and CDR2 as YYEEEE. The V segment lost 3 bases and the J segment 8 bases; nucleotides outside the gene matches: 9. CDR3 sequence: CASSSLPRGRGELFF. DNA of the CDR3: TGTGCCAGCAGCTCTTTACCCAGGGGGCGAGGGGAGCTGTTTTTT.

The rearrangement joins TRBV4-2 to TRBJ2-2; no reliable D call. The length of the CDR3 is 16 residues. Germline V gene lookup returns CDR1 LGHNA and CDR2 YNFKEQ. The V end lost 0 bases, the J end lost 4 bases, and 12 bases lay between the germline ends. The CDR3 DNA is TGTGCCAGCAGCCAAGACGGGTCTGTCAGCACCGGGGAGCTGTTTTTT. This translates into CASSQDGSVSTGELFF.

This clone was seen a single time. The chain employs TRBV6-5 and TRBJ1-2; TRBD1 agrees at 7 bases. The CDR3 totals 15 residues. CDR1 and CDR2 from the germline V gene are MNHEY and SVGAGI. Trimming removed 2 bases from V and 0 bases from J; junction bases left unmatched: 3. This CDR3 reads CASSYPGQANYGYTF. CDR3 in DNA: TGTGCCAGCAGTTACCCCGGACAGGCTAACTATGGCTACACCTTC.

The chain is built from TRBV12-3 or TRBV12-4 and TRBJ1-2; the D gene is possibly TRBD1 (5 bases). The V end lost 7 bases, the J end lost 7 bases, and 16 bases lay between the germline ends. CDR3 length equals 13 residues. CDR3 residues: CASTYSHRTGYTF. CDR3 nucleotide sequence: TGTGCCAGCACCTATTCCCACAGGACTGGCTACACCTTC.

This clone came up once. The gene calls are TRBV5-6 and TRBJ1-4; D is ambiguous. V was trimmed by 5 bases and J by 4 bases, leaving 15 bases between them. Germline CDR1 reads SGHDT; CDR2 reads YYEEEE. This CDR3 contains 15 residues. The CDR3 sequence is CASSSLDAGNEKLFF. The CDR3 DNA follows: TGTGCCAGCAGTTCGCTCGACGCGGGTAATGAAAAACTGTTTTTT.

The chain employs TRBV5-1 and TRBJ1-3; 7 bases match TRBD1. The germline CDR1 and CDR2 sequences are SGHRS and YFSETQ. There are 14 residues in the CDR3. J was trimmed by 4 bases and V by 5 bases; bases with no gene match: 6. For the CDR3, the DNA is TGCGCCAGCAGTTCAGGGACAGTAGGAAACACCATATATTTT. This sequence encodes CASSSGTVGNTIYF. Complete variable domain (other parts from reference TRBV5-1 and TRBJ1-3): KAGVTQTPRYLIKTRGQQVTLSCSPISGHRSVSWYQQTPGQGLQFLFEYFSETQRNKGNFPGRFSGRQFSNSRSEMNVSTLELGDSALYLCASSSGTVGNTIYFGEGSWLTVV.

To note about this clone: The same CDR3 also results from other DNA sequences found in this sample. The chain uses TRBV11-3 and TRBJ2-2; TRBD2 agrees at 8 bases. The CDR3 runs to 15 residues. Trimming took 5 bases from V and 4 from J; bases not matched to a gene: 6. The germline V gene has CDR1 SGHNT and CDR2 YENEEA. In nucleotides, the CDR3 is TGTGCCAGCAGCCCCGGGGGGGTTGGCACCGGGGAGCTGTTTTTT. Translation: CASSPGGVGTGELFF.

V is TRBV2 and J is TRBJ1-2; 11 bases align to TRBD1. CDR1 is SNHLY and CDR2 is FYNNEI in the germline V gene. The CDR3 spans 15 residues. After removal of 6 bases from V and 2 bases from J, the junction contained 5 bases not matched to a gene. The DNA for the CDR3 is TGTGCCAGCAGGGGACAGGGGGAAGGAAACTATGGCTACACCTTC. This gives the protein CASRGQGEGNYGYTF.

The chain recombines TRBV27 with TRBJ2-3; 8 bases map to TRBD2. V was pared by 6 bases and J by 2 bases, with 19 bases of the junction left unmatched. CDR3 size: 19 residues. Germline CDR1 and CDR2: MNHEY and SMNVEV (reference sequence). CDR3 protein: CASSRESGTSGPSTDTQYF. CDR3 bases: TGTGCCAGCAGCCGTGAATCCGGGACTAGTGGGCCCTCCACAGATACGCAGTATTTT.

V usage is TRBV7-8 and J usage is TRBJ2-1; D gene unclear. Germline lookup yields CDR1 SGHVS and CDR2 FQNEAQ. V was clipped by 7 bases and J by 3 bases, with 4 bases between them. The CDR3 sequence is 11 residues long. CDR3 loop: CASTSYNEQFF. Written as DNA, the CDR3 is TGTGCCAGCACCAGCTACAATGAGCAGTTCTTC.

This clone came up a few times. This chain connects TRBV10-2 to TRBJ1-1; a possible D gene is TRBD1 (5 bases). CDR1 is WSHSY and CDR2 is SAAADI in the germline V gene. The V end lost 7 bases, the J end lost 1 base, and 13 bases lay between the germline ends. CDR3 length: 14 amino acids. CDR3 sequence: CASIGHPGNTEAFF. The CDR3 bases are TGCGCCAGCATTGGACATCCAGGGAACACTGAAGCTTTCTTT.